This T cell receptor beta chain was documented in a study of T cells in localized non-small cell lung cancer. Overall study results and limits: The greatest T cell clonality was found in uninvolved adjacent lung (higher than in tumor). The study sequenced only one region of the tumor. As a result, intratumor heterogeneity could not be excluded and remains possible. Greater blood T cell density accompanied longer overall survival.

The method was immunoSEQ multiplex PCR; TCRdb's version includes in-frame clones alone and lacks a portion of them. The sample holds 40,000 or so clones, under 90% seen once. Points on this clone: As yet, its antigen is unknown.

V lost 2 bases and J lost 4, with 8 bases in between. CDR1 is KGHSH and CDR2 is LQKENI in the germline V gene. The CDR3 contains 14 residues. The chain uses TRBV18 and TRBJ2-2; D is perhaps TRBD2 (5 bases). Source: peripheral blood mononuclear cells, taken before any cancer treatment. The receptor was isolated from a male donor at least 60 years old with stage II lung adenocarcinoma. The CDR3 DNA reads TGTGCCAGCTCACCAGTCGGGGTCACCGGGGAGCTGTTTTTT. Encoded protein: CASSPVGVTGELFF.